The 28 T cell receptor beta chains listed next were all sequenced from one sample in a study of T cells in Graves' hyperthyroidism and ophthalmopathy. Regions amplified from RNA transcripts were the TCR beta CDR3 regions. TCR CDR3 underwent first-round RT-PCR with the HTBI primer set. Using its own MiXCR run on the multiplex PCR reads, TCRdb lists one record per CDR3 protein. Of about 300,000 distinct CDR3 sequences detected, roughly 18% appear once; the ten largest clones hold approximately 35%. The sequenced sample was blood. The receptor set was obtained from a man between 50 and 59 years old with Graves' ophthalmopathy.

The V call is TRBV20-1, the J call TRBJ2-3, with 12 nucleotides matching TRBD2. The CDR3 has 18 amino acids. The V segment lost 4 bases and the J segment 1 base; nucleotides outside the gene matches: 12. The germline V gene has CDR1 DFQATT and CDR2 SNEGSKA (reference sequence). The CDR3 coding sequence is TGCAGTGCTACACAACTACTCGGGACTAGCGGGCGCACAGATACGCAGTATTTT. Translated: CSATQLLGTSGRTDTQYF.

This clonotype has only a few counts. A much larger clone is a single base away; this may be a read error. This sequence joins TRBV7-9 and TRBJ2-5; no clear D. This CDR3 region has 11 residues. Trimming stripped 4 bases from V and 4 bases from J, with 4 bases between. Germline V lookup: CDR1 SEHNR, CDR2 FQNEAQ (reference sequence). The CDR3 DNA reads TGTGCCAGCAGCTCTGTAGAGACCCAGTACTTC. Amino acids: CASSSVETQYF.

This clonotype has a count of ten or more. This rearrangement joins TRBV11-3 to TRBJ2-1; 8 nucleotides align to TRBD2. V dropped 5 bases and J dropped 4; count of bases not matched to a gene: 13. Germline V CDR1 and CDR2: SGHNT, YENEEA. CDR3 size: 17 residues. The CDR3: CASSPSFREGQYNEQFF. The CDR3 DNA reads TGTGCCAGCAGCCCCTCTTTCCGGGAGGGCCAGTACAATGAGCAGTTCTTC.

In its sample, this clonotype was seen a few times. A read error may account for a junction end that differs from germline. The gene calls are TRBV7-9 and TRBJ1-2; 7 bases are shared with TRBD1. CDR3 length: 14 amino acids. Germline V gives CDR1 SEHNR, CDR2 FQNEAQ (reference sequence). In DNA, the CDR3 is TGTGCCAGCAACTTAGTTGGGACAGCCTATGGCTACACCTTC. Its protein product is CASNLVGTAYGYTF.

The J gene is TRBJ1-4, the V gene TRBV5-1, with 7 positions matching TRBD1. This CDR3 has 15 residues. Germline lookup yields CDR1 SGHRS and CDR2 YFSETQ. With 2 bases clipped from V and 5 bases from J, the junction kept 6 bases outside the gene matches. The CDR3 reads CASSLLTGRNEKLFF. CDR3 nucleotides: TGCGCCAGCAGCTTACTGACAGGGCGGAATGAAAAACTGTTTTTT.

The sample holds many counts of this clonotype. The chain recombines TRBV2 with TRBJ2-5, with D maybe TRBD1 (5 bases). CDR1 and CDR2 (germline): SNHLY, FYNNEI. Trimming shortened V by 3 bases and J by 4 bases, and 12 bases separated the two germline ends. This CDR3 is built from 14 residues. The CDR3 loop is CASSEGRASETQYF. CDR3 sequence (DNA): TGTGCCAGCAGTGAGGGGCGAGCCTCAGAGACCCAGTACTTC.

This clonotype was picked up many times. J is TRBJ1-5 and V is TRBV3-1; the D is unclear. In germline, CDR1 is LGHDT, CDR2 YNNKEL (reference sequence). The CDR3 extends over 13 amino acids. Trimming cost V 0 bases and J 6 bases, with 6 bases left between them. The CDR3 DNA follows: TGTGCCAGCAGCCAAGATATTGGTCAGCCCCAGCATTTT. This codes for CASSQDIGQPQHF.

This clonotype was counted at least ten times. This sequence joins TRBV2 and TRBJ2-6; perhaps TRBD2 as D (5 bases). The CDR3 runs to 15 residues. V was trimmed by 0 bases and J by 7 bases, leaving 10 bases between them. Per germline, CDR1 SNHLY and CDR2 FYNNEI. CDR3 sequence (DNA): TGTGCCAGCAGTGAAGCCGGCGGAGGCGCCAACGTCCTGACTTTC. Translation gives CASSEAGGGANVLTF.

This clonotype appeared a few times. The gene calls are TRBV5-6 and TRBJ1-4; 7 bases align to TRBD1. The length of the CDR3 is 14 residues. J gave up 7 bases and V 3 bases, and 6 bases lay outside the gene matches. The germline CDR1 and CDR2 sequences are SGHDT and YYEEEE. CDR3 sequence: CASSYGTVGEKLFF. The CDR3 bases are TGTGCCAGCAGCTACGGGACAGTCGGTGAAAAACTGTTTTTT.

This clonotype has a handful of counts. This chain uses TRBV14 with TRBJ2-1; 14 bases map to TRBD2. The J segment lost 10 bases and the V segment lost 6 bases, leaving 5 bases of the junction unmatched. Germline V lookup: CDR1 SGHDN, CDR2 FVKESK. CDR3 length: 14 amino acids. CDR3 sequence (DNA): TGTGCCAGCAGAGGGACTAGCGGGAGTACGGAGCAGTTCTTC. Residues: CASRGTSGSTEQFF.

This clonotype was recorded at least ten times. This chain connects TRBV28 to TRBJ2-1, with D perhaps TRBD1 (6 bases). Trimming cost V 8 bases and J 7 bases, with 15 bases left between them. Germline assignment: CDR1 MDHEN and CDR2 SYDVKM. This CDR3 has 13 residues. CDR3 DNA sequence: TGTGCCAGCCTAGGACAGTTACGTAATGAGCAGTTCTTC. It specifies CASLGQLRNEQFF.

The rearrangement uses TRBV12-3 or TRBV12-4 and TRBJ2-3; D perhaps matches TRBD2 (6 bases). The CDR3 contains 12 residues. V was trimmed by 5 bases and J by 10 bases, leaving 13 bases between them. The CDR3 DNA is TGTGCCAGCAGTCGGGACGGGGGATCGCAGTATTTT. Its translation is CASSRDGGSQYF.

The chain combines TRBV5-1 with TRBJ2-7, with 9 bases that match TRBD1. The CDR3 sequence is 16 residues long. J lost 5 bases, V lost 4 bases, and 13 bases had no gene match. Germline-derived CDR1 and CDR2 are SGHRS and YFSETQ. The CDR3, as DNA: TGCGCCAGCAGCGAGCAGCCGGGACAGGGTCAACACGAGCAGTACTTC. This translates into CASSEQPGQGQHEQYF.

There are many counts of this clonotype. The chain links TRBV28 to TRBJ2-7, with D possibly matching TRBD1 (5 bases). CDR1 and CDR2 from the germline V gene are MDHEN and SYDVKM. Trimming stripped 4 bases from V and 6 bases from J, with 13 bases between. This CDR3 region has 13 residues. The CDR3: CASSYTQTAEQYF. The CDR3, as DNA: TGTGCCAGCAGTTACACACAGACAGCCGAGCAGTACTTC.

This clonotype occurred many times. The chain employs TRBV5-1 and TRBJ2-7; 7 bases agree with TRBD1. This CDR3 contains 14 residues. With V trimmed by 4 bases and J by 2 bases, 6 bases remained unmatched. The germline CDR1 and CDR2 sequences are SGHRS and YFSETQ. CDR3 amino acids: CASSRDSRTYEQYF. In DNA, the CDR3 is TGCGCCAGCAGCCGGGACAGTCGGACCTACGAGCAGTACTTC.

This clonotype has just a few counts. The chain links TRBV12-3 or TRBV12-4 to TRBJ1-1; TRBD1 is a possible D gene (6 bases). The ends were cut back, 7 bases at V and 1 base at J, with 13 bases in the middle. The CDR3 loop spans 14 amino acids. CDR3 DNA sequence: TGTGCCAGCACCCCGGGACATACGAACACTGAAGCTTTCTTT. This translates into CASTPGHTNTEAFF.

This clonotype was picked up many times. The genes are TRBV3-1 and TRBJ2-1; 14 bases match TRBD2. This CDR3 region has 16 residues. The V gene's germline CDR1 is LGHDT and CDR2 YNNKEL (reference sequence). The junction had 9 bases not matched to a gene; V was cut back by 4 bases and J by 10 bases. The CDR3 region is CASSLRLAGGPFEQFF. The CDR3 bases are TGTGCCAGCAGCCTGCGACTAGCGGGAGGGCCATTCGAGCAGTTCTTC.

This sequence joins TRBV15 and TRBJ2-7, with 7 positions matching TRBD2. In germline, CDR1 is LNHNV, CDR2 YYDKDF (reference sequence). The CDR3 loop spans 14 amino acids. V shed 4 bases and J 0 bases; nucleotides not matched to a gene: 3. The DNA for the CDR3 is TGTGCCACCAGCACCCTAGCGGCCTCCTACGAGCAGTACTTC. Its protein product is CATSTLAASYEQYF. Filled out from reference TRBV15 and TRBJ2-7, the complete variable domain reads DAMVIQNPRYQVTQFGKPVTLSCSQTLNHNVMYWYQQKSSQAPKLLFHYYDKDFNNEADTPDNFQSRRPNTSFCFLDIRSPGLGDTAMYLCATSTLAASYEQYFGPGTRLTVT.

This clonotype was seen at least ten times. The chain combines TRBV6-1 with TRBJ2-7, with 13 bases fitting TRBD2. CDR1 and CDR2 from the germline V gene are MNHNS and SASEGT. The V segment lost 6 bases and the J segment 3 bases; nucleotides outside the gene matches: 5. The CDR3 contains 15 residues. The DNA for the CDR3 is TGTGCCAGCAGCACCGGACTAGCGGGGGACTACGAGCAGTACTTC. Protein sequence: CASSTGLAGDYEQYF.

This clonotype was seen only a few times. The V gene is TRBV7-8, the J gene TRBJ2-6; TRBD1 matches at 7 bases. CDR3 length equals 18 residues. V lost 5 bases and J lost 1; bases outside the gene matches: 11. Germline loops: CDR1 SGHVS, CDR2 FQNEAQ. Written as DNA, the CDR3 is TGTGCCAGCAGCCTGACCCGGGACAGACCATCTGGGGCCAACGTCCTGACTTTC. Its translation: CASSLTRDRPSGANVLTF.

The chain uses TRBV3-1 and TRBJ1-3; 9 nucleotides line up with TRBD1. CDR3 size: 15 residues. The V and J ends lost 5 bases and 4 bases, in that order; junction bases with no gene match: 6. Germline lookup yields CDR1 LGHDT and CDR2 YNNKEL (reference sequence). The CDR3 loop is CASSYDRGIGNTIYF. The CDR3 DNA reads TGTGCCAGCAGCTATGACAGGGGGATAGGAAACACCATATATTTT.

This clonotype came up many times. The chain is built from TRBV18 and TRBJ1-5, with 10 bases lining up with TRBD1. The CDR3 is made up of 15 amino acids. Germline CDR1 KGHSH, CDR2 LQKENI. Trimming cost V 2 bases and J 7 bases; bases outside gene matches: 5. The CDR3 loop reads CASSPDGTGAQPQHF. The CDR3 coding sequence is TGTGCCAGCTCACCAGACGGGACAGGGGCCCAGCCCCAGCATTTT.

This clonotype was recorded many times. CDR3 protein: CASSGLQGASYEQYF. The DNA of the CDR3 is TGTGCCAGCAGCGGGTTGCAGGGGGCATCCTACGAGCAGTACTTC. The J gene is TRBJ2-7, the V gene TRBV11-1; 8 nucleotides agree with TRBD1. Germline V CDR1 and CDR2: SGHAT, FQDESV (reference sequence). The CDR3 covers 15 residues. Losses at the gene ends were 5 bases for V and 1 base for J; bases not matched to a gene: 7.

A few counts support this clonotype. CDR3 nucleotides: TGTGCCAGCAGCGTAGCCGGGGGATCTAACTATGGCTACACCTTC. Protein product: CASSVAGGSNYGYTF. This sequence joins TRBV9 and TRBJ1-2, with D perhaps TRBD1 (5 bases). CDR1 and CDR2 (germline): SGDLS, YYNGEE. V was clipped by 0 bases and J by 0 bases, with 9 bases between them. The CDR3 extends over 15 amino acids.

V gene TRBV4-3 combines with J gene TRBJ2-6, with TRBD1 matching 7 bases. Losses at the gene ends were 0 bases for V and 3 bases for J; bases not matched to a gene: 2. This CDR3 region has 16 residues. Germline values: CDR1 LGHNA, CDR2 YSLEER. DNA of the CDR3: TGCGCCAGCAGCCAAGACAGGGGGTTTGGGGCCAACGTCCTGACTTTC. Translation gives CASSQDRGFGANVLTF.

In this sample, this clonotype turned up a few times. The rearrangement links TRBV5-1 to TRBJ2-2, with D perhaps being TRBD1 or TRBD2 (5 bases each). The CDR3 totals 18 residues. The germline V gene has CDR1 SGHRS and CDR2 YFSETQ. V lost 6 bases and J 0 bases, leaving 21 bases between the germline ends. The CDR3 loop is CASTLGRGGLANTGELFF. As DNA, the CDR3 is TGCGCCAGCACTCTTGGAAGGGGCGGACTGGCGAACACCGGGGAGCTGTTTTTT.

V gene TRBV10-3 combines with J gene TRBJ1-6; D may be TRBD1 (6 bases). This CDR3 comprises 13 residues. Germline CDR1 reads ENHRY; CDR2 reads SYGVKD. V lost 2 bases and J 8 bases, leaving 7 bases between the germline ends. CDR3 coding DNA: TGTGCCATCAGTGAGGCAGGGGATTCACCCCTCCACTTT. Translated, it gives CAISEAGDSPLHF.

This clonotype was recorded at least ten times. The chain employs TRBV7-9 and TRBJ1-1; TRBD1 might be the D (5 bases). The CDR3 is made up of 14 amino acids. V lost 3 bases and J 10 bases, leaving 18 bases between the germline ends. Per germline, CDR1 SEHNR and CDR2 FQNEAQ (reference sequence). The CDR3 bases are TGTGCCAGCAGCTTGGCAGCTTCAGGGAGTCCAGCTTTCTTT. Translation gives CASSLAASGSPAFF.